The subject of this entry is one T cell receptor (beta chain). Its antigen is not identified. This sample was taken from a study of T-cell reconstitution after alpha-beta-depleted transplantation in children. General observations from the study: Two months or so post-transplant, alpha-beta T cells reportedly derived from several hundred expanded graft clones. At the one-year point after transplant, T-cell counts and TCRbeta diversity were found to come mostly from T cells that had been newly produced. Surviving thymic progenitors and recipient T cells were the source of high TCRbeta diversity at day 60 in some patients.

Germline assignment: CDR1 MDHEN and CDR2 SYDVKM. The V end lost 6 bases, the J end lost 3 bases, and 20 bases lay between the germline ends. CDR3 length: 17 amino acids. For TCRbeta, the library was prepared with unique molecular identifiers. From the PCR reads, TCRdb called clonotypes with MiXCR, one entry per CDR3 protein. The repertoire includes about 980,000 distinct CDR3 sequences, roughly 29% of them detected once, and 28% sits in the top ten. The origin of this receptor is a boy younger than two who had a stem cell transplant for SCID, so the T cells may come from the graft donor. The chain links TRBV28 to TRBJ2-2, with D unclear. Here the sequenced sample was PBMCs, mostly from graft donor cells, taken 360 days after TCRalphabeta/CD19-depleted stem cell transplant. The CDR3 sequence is CASRPPGLTMYTGELFF. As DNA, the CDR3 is TGTGCCAGCAGGCCCCCCGGCCTTACCATGTACACCGGGGAGCTGTTTTTT. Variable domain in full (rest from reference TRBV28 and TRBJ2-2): DVKVTQSSRYLVKRTGEKVFLECVQDMDHENMFWYRQDPGLGLRLIYFSYDVKMKEKGDIPEGYSVSREKKERFSLILESASTNQTSMYLCASRPPGLTMYTGELFFGEGSRLTVL.